These 26 T cell receptor beta chains were all obtained from the same sample, sequenced in a study of blood T cell repertoires in COVID-19. Method: immunoSEQ multiplex PCR; TCRdb's copy keeps in-frame clones and lacks some. The table records approximately 470,000 clones, approximately 90% of them present only once. Sequenced: PBMCs or T cells enriched from blood (not recorded which). These receptors were collected from a woman aged 18-29 years who had recovered from COVID-19.

The CDR3 coding sequence is TGTGCCAGCGGAGGGAAATTTTCTTACGAGCAGTACTTC. Translating it yields CASGGKFSYEQYF. The rearrangement joins TRBV2 to TRBJ2-7, with D maybe TRBD2 (6 bases). V was clipped by 8 bases and J by 4 bases, with 15 bases between them. From germline, CDR1 is SNHLY and CDR2 FYNNEI. The CDR3 is 13 residues long.

V gene TRBV12-5 combines with J gene TRBJ2-7, with 7 bases identical to TRBD1. The CDR3 spans 16 residues. V was clipped by 0 bases and J by 3 bases; unmatched bases: 8. The V gene's germline CDR1 is LGHNT and CDR2 FRNRAP. The DNA of the CDR3 is TGTGCTAGTGGTTTGGTCCTGACAGGGCAACTCTACGAGCAGTACTTC. It encodes CASGLVLTGQLYEQYF.

With regard to this clone: Other DNA sequences in this sample translate to the same CDR3. The V call is TRBV6-5, the J call TRBJ2-5, with 8 nucleotides matching TRBD1. Germline assignment: CDR1 MNHEY and CDR2 SVGAGI. After removal of 5 bases from V and 5 bases from J, the junction contained 4 bases not matched to a gene. The CDR3 runs 13 residues. CDR3 amino acids: CASSRTGGETQYF. The CDR3 DNA follows: TGTGCCAGCAGTAGAACAGGGGGGGAGACCCAGTACTTC.

The chain uses TRBV6-1 and TRBJ1-1, with 8 bases identical to TRBD1. The V segment lost 3 bases and the J segment 6 bases; nucleotides outside the gene matches: 18. The CDR3 sequence is 18 residues long. Germline CDR1 is MNHNS and CDR2 is SASEGT. In nucleotides, the CDR3 is TGTGCCAGCAGTGACCGCCCCATACAGGGGGTGGTGCTCGCTGAAGCTTTCTTT. Protein product: CASSDRPIQGVVLAEAFF.

The rearrangement uses TRBV6-2 or TRBV6-3 and TRBJ2-1, with TRBD2 identical over 9 bases. V shed 4 bases and J 4 bases; nucleotides not matched to a gene: 11. There are 17 residues in the CDR3. The germline gives CDR1 MNHEY, CDR2 SVGEGT. The CDR3 is CASSWPAGGRFYNEQFF. For the CDR3, the DNA is TGTGCCAGCAGTTGGCCGGCGGGGGGGCGATTTTACAATGAGCAGTTCTTC.

The chain carries TRBV9 and TRBJ1-2; possibly TRBD1 for D (5 bases). Looked up from germline, CDR1 is SGDLS and CDR2 is YYNGEE. V was trimmed by 2 bases and J by 4 bases, leaving 21 bases between them. The CDR3 consists of 17 residues. The CDR3 protein is CASSVLPGDPEGYGYTF. CDR3 DNA sequence: TGTGCCAGCAGCGTCCTCCCGGGGGACCCAGAGGGCTATGGCTACACCTTC.

The table lists this clone with a few counts. The rearrangement links TRBV5-4 to TRBJ2-4; D uncertain. This CDR3 spans 12 amino acids. Germline assignment: CDR1 SGHNT and CDR2 YYREEE (reference sequence). Trimming shortened V by 3 bases and J by 12 bases, and 13 bases separated the two germline ends. The CDR3 nucleotides are TGTGCCAGCAGCTCGCCGAACTCGGGTCAGTACTTC. Translation gives CASSSPNSGQYF.

The rearrangement links TRBV5-5 to TRBJ2-7; D perhaps matches TRBD1 (5 bases). The CDR3 is 16 residues long. The V gene lost 3 bases and the J gene lost 2 bases, with 18 bases spanning the gap. Germline V gene lookup returns CDR1 SGHKS and CDR2 YYEKEE (reference sequence). CDR3 region: CASSSGLMAGPYEQYF. In nucleotides, the CDR3 is TGTGCCAGCAGCTCAGGCCTAATGGCAGGGCCCTACGAGCAGTACTTC.

The genes are TRBV24-1 and TRBJ2-2; 9 bases are a match to TRBD1. Germline CDR1 KGHDR, CDR2 SFDVKD. The CDR3 consists of 16 residues. The J segment lost 5 bases and the V segment lost 4 bases, leaving 7 bases of the junction unmatched. This chain's CDR3 is CATSDPDRGGTGELFF. DNA of the CDR3: TGTGCCACCAGTGACCCGGACAGGGGCGGAACCGGGGAGCTGTTTTTT.

The chain uses TRBV4-1 and TRBJ1-1; D may be TRBD1 (5 bases). The CDR3 loop spans 16 amino acids. Germline assignment: CDR1 MGHRA and CDR2 YSYEKL. With 1 base removed from V and 1 base from J, the gap between germline ends came to 13 bases. CDR3: CASSQARGQKNTEAFF. CDR3 coding DNA: TGCGCCAGCAGCCAAGCTCGAGGACAAAAGAACACTGAAGCTTTCTTT.

The chain is built from TRBV24-1 and TRBJ2-3; D is unresolved. Germline lookup yields CDR1 KGHDR and CDR2 SFDVKD. The CDR3 consists of 12 residues. The V and J ends lost 6 bases and 3 bases respectively, with 6 bases between them. The CDR3 region is CATSQQTDTQYF. The CDR3 DNA is TGTGCCACCAGTCAACAAACAGATACGCAGTATTTT.

The V and J genes are TRBV5-1 and TRBJ1-2, with D possibly being TRBD1 (5 bases). This CDR3 has 16 residues. Trimming took off 2 bases at V and 4 bases at J, with 18 bases between the two ends. Germline V gene data show CDR1 as SGHRS and CDR2 as YFSETQ. CDR3 coding DNA: TGCGCCAGCAGCTTAACGGGACGGGAGGACTTCTATGGCTACACCTTC. Encoded protein: CASSLTGREDFYGYTF.

The chain joins TRBV10-3 to TRBJ1-1; D perhaps matches TRBD1 (6 bases). Between the trimmed V and J ends, which lost 11 bases and 1 base, there was a span of 17 bases. Germline V gene data show CDR1 as ENHRY and CDR2 as SYGVKD. The CDR3 contains 14 residues. CDR3 sequence reads: CASAWGGPNTEAFF. The CDR3 bases are TGTGCCTCCGCCTGGGGGGGGCCGAACACTGAAGCTTTCTTT.

This clone was observed a single time. The V and J genes are TRBV7-8 and TRBJ1-4, with D unclear. Germline CDR1 reads SGHVS; CDR2 reads FQNEAQ. V lost 7 bases to trimming and J lost 14 bases, with 17 bases between them. There are 12 residues in the CDR3. DNA of the CDR3: TGTGCCAGCACCATTACTTCCGGAGCCCTGTTTTTT. This codes for CASTITSGALFF.

Here the CDR3 DNA reads TGTGCCAGCAGTCCGGTATCCCGGGACACCTCTGGCTACACCTTC. Its protein is CASSPVSRDTSGYTF. The chain combines TRBV28 with TRBJ1-2; D possibly corresponds to TRBD1 (6 bases). V gave up 5 bases and J gave up 7 bases, with 20 bases separating them. Germline V gene data show CDR1 as MDHEN and CDR2 as SYDVKM. This CDR3 is 15 amino acids long.

The chain is built from TRBV27 and TRBJ1-2; D is undetermined. The CDR3 loop spans 13 amino acids. Trimming shortened V by 6 bases and J by 4 bases, and 12 bases separated the two germline ends. The V gene's germline CDR1 is MNHEY and CDR2 SMNVEV (reference sequence). This CDR3 reads CASSAGYGYGYTF. Written as DNA, the CDR3 is TGTGCCAGCAGCGCGGGGTACGGCTATGGCTACACCTTC.

This sequence joins TRBV21-1 and TRBJ1-6; the table calls TRBD1, which could not be checked here. TRBV21-1 is given as a pseudogene. This CDR3 spans 16 amino acids. CDR3 DNA: TGTGCCAGCAGCAAACCCCGGACAGTCCATAATTCACCCCTCCACTTT. Translation: CASSKPRTVHNSPLHF.

V usage is TRBV6-5 and J usage is TRBJ2-1, with D possibly being TRBD1 (5 bases). This CDR3 is built from 14 residues. Trimming left V 6 bases short and J 3 bases short, with 12 bases between. Germline V CDR1 and CDR2: MNHEY, SVGAGI. The DNA for the CDR3 is TGTGCCAGCAGCGGACGACAGAACTACAATGAGCAGTTCTTC. Amino acids: CASSGRQNYNEQFF.

The V and J genes are TRBV27 and TRBJ1-1; the D is unclear. The CDR3 extends over 13 amino acids. The V end lost 8 bases, the J end lost 7 bases, and 17 bases lay between the germline ends. Germline CDR1 reads MNHEY; CDR2 reads SMNVEV (reference sequence). In DNA, the CDR3 is TGTGCCAGCCGCCTCCAAGGACGGGATGAAGCTTTCTTT. Its protein is CASRLQGRDEAFF.

V gene TRBV3-1 (or the pseudogene TRBV3-2) combines with J gene TRBJ1-1; TRBD1 might be the D (5 bases). Germline CDR1 is LGHDT and CDR2 is YNNKEL (reference sequence). Trimming took 7 bases from V and 4 from J, leaving 13 bases between them. This CDR3 is built from 13 residues. CDR3 amino acids: CASTMMGGTEAFF. The CDR3 region has the DNA TGTGCCAGCACCATGATGGGGGGCACTGAAGCTTTCTTT.

Concerning this clone: The sample has other DNA sequences that encode this CDR3 too. The chain has TRBV6-5 and TRBJ2-2, with D uncertain. The germline V gene encodes CDR1 MNHEY and CDR2 SVGAGI. Trimming took off 2 bases at V and 2 bases at J, with 6 bases between the two ends. The CDR3 is 14 residues long. In DNA, the CDR3 is TGTGCCAGCAGTTACGGGCTTAACACCGGGGAGCTGTTTTTT. Encoded protein: CASSYGLNTGELFF.

The J gene is TRBJ1-1, the V gene TRBV7-8; D is possibly TRBD1 (6 bases). In germline, CDR1 is SGHVS, CDR2 FQNEAQ. V shed 4 bases and J shed 1 base, with 13 bases lying between them. The CDR3 length is 15 residues. CDR3 sequence (DNA): TGTGCCAGCAGCTCTGACAGGTTCACGAACACTGAAGCTTTCTTT. This gives the protein CASSSDRFTNTEAFF.

The rearrangement uses TRBV20-1 and TRBJ2-4; D unclear. The ends were cut back, 3 bases at V and 0 bases at J, with 12 bases in the middle. The length of the CDR3 is 15 residues. Germline V gene data show CDR1 as DFQATT and CDR2 as SNEGSKA (reference sequence). The CDR3 reads CSASMAAEAKNIQYF. CDR3 DNA sequence: TGCAGTGCTAGTATGGCGGCCGAAGCCAAAAACATTCAGTACTTC.

V and J are TRBV4-1 and TRBJ1-5; D remains ambiguous. Germline lookup yields CDR1 MGHRA and CDR2 YSYEKL. The CDR3 length is 19 residues. V shed 1 base and J shed 3 bases, with 22 bases lying between them. The CDR3 is CASSQVRGPGGWYNQPQHF. The CDR3 coding sequence is TGCGCCAGCAGCCAAGTACGAGGCCCCGGCGGCTGGTACAATCAGCCCCAGCATTTT.

V usage is TRBV28 and J usage is TRBJ1-2; weak D call: TRBD1 (6 bases). Trimming left V 3 bases short and J 4 bases short, with 9 bases between. The CDR3 is 13 residues long. Germline V gene data show CDR1 as MDHEN and CDR2 as SYDVKM. The CDR3 nucleotides read TGTGCCAGCAGTTTGGGGGGGCCCTATGGCTACACCTTC. Translation gives CASSLGGPYGYTF.

This clone appeared a single time. CDR3 loop: CASISLPGRGEQYF. The CDR3 DNA is TGTGCCAGCATTTCCCTTCCGGGTAGGGGCGAGCAGTACTTC. This sequence joins TRBV27 and TRBJ2-7; possible D gene TRBD1, 5 bases. Trimming removed 7 bases from V and 6 bases from J, with 19 bases in between. Germline CDR1 and CDR2: MNHEY and SMNVEV (reference sequence). The CDR3 runs 14 residues.